Listed here is a single T cell receptor beta chain. This record belongs to a study of technical replicates of blood from a few donors. Profiled with immunoSEQ multiplex PCR; TCRdb holds only in-frame clones, not every one. The sample comprises about 81,000 clones, 90% to 98% of which are singletons, and about 0.2% rests with the top ten. CDR1 and CDR2 from the germline V gene are MGHRA and YSYEKL. The ends lost 3 bases at V and 4 bases at J; junction bases unmatched: 2. The CDR3 has 14 amino acids. The clonotype comes from a human donor in good health. The V gene is TRBV4-1, the J gene TRBJ1-1; 10 bases align to TRBD1. The specimen was T cells isolated from PBMCs. The CDR3 loop is CASSQGDRGTEAFF. Written as DNA, the CDR3 is TGCGCCAGCAGCCAGGGGGACAGGGGCACTGAAGCTTTCTTT.